Each of the 11 T cell receptor beta chains below was sequenced from the same sample in a study of response to subunit inactivated influenza vaccine. TCRdb independently ran MiXCR on the RT-PCR reads; one entry per CDR3 protein. The sample contains hundreds of thousands of distinct CDR3 sequences, about 20% of which appear only once. This specimen consisted of PBMCs from blood, obtained 21 months after vaccination. The receptor set was obtained from a man in his fifties or sixties who received an inactivated influenza vaccine.

V gene TRBV10-3 combines with J gene TRBJ2-7; perhaps TRBD2 as D (6 bases). Germline loops: CDR1 ENHRY, CDR2 SYGVKD. The ends were cut back, 10 bases at V and 1 base at J, with 17 bases in the middle. The CDR3 length is 14 residues. The CDR3: CATTGVGGSYEQYF. The DNA of the CDR3 is TGTGCCACCACGGGGGTCGGGGGATCCTACGAGCAGTACTTC.

This clonotype was counted only a few times. This chain joins TRBV7-2 and TRBJ1-2; a weak D match, TRBD1 (6 bases). The germline V gene has CDR1 SGHTA and CDR2 FQGNSA. The CDR3 consists of 13 residues. V was clipped by 4 bases and J by 4 bases, with 10 bases between them. CDR3 coding DNA: TGTGCCAGCAGCTCCCGGGGGGCCTATGGCTACACCTTC. Residues: CASSSRGAYGYTF.

The sample holds many counts of this clonotype. The V call is TRBV29-1, the J call TRBJ1-5; D remains ambiguous. Trimming shortened V by 5 bases and J by 1 base, and 9 bases separated the two germline ends. This CDR3 has 13 residues. From germline, CDR1 is SQVTM and CDR2 ANQGSEA. DNA for the CDR3: TGCAGCGTTCAGGTTGAAAGCAATCAGCCCCAGCATTTT. Translating it yields CSVQVESNQPQHF.

The chain combines TRBV28 with TRBJ2-5; 10 bases match TRBD1. CDR3 size: 15 residues. CDR1 and CDR2 (germline): MDHEN, SYDVKM. V was pared by 5 bases and J by 5 bases, with 8 bases of the junction left unmatched. The CDR3 coding sequence is TGTGCCAGCAGTGGGGACAGGGGACTTCGGGAGACCCAGTACTTC. It is translated as CASSGDRGLRETQYF.

The gene calls are TRBV3-1 and TRBJ2-2; 10 bases are a match to TRBD1. Unmatched junction bases numbered 8, after V lost 6 bases and J lost 4 bases. The V gene's germline CDR1 is LGHDT and CDR2 YNNKEL (reference sequence). The CDR3 extends over 16 amino acids. CDR3 residues: CASRPMDRGITGELFF. CDR3 DNA sequence: TGTGCCAGCAGACCTATGGACAGGGGGATCACCGGGGAGCTGTTTTTT.

The rearrangement links TRBV2 to TRBJ1-1; 11 bases align to TRBD1. V lost 6 bases, J lost 0 bases, and 3 bases stayed unmatched. Germline lookup yields CDR1 SNHLY and CDR2 FYNNEI. The CDR3 contains 15 residues. The CDR3 DNA follows: TGTGCCAGCAGGGGGACAGGGGGACTGAACACTGAAGCTTTCTTT. It specifies CASRGTGGLNTEAFF.

This clonotype was picked up a small number of times. The chain carries TRBV4-2 and TRBJ1-1, with D possibly being TRBD1 (5 bases). Trimming pared 0 bases from V and 6 bases from J, leaving 17 bases between. From germline, CDR1 is LGHNA and CDR2 YNFKEQ. CDR3 length equals 16 residues. CDR3 sequence reads: CASSQDSGPRGSEAFF. In nucleotides, the CDR3 is TGTGCCAGCAGCCAAGATTCCGGACCTAGGGGCTCTGAAGCTTTCTTT.

The V and J genes are TRBV5-1 and TRBJ1-1; TRBD1 matches at 8 bases. Germline-derived CDR1 and CDR2 are SGHRS and YFSETQ. The CDR3 covers 16 residues. Trimming at V came to 3 bases and at J to 0 bases, leaving 7 bases not matched to a gene. CDR3 sequence (DNA): TGCGCCAGCAGCTGGTACAGGGGGTCAGTGAACACTGAAGCTTTCTTT. This sequence encodes CASSWYRGSVNTEAFF.

This clonotype was counted between two and nine times. The chain links TRBV7-9 to TRBJ2-1; D not certain. In germline, CDR1 is SEHNR, CDR2 FQNEAQ (reference sequence). The V end was cut by 0 bases, the J end by 7 bases, with 7 bases between. This CDR3 spans 13 amino acids. Written as DNA, the CDR3 is TGTGCCAGCAGCTTAGCGCTTGGGAATGAGCAGTTCTTC. This encodes CASSLALGNEQFF.

There are a few counts of this clonotype. The chain joins TRBV6-2 or TRBV6-3 to TRBJ1-3; tentative D call: TRBD1 (5 bases). In germline, CDR1 is MNHEY, CDR2 SVGEGT. This CDR3 region has 15 residues. The V end lost 5 bases, the J end lost 0 bases, and 11 bases lay between the germline ends. CDR3 sequence reads: CASSRGPSSGNTIYF. CDR3 sequence (DNA): TGTGCCAGCAGTAGGGGACCGTCCTCTGGAAACACCATATATTTT.

There are many counts of this clonotype. The chain is built from TRBV20-1 and TRBJ1-1; D gene unclear. Germline V lookup: CDR1 DFQATT, CDR2 SNEGSKA (reference sequence). Trimming removed 3 bases at V and 0 bases at J, with 2 bases between. This CDR3 comprises 11 residues. CDR3 residues: CSASMNTEAFF. The CDR3 coding sequence is TGCAGTGCTAGTATGAACACTGAAGCTTTCTTT.